These 4 T cell receptor beta chains were all obtained from the same sample, sequenced in a study of T cell repertoires in cytomegalovirus infection. What these receptors recognize is not known. TCRdb recomputed calls from the reads with MiXCR, one row per CDR3 protein. The table includes a few hundred thousand distinct CDR3 sequences, around two fifths detected once. The sample in question was cultured PBMCs, obtained from culture after CMV antigen stimulation. Every receptor here comes from a human donor in good health (CMV status not recorded). Some clones in this sample may be carry-over from other donors' samples.

V and J are TRBV10-3 and TRBJ2-5; D remains ambiguous. Deletions cut 3 bases from V and 1 base from J, with 6 bases between. The CDR3 loop spans 13 amino acids. Germline loops: CDR1 ENHRY, CDR2 SYGVKD. The CDR3 DNA reads TGTGCCATCAGTGATGGGGTCCAAGAGACCCAGTACTTC. The encoded protein is CAISDGVQETQYF.

The chain carries TRBV12-3 or TRBV12-4 and TRBJ1-4; D is uncertain. Trimming shortened V by 3 bases and J by 4 bases, and 9 bases separated the two germline ends. The CDR3 runs 14 residues. CDR3 loop: CASSFRVDNEKLFF. The CDR3 DNA is TGTGCCAGCAGTTTTCGGGTGGATAATGAAAAACTGTTTTTT.

The chain recombines TRBV6-1 with TRBJ1-6; D remains ambiguous. The CDR3 sequence is 14 residues long. Between the trimmed V and J ends, which lost 0 bases and 10 bases, there was a span of 10 bases. Per germline, CDR1 MNHNS and CDR2 SASEGT. The CDR3 spells CASSEARVGSPLHF. The CDR3 coding sequence is TGTGCCAGCAGTGAAGCTCGGGTAGGGTCACCCCTCCACTTT.

The chain links TRBV20-1 to TRBJ2-2, with D unresolved. The V and J ends lost 0 bases and 2 bases respectively, with 10 bases between them. The V gene's germline CDR1 is DFQATT and CDR2 SNEGSKA (reference sequence). The CDR3 loop spans 15 amino acids. CDR3 in DNA: TGCAGTGCTAGAGAACTAAACACAAACACCGGGGAGCTGTTTTTT. It yields the protein CSARELNTNTGELFF.